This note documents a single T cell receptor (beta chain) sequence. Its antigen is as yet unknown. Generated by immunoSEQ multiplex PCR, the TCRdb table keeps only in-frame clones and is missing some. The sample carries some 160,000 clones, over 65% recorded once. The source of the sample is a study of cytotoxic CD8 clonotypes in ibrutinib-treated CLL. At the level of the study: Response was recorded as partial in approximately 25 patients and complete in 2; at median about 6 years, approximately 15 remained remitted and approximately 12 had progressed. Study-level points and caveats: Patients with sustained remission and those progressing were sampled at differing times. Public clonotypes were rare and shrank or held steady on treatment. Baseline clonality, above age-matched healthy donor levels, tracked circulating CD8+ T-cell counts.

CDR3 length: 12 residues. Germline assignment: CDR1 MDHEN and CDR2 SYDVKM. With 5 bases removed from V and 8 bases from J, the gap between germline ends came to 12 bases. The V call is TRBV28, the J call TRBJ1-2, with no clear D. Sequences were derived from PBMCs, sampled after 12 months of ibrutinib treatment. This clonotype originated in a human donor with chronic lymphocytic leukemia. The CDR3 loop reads CASSPIHWGYTF. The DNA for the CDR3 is TGTGCCAGCAGTCCTATCCATTGGGGCTACACCTTC.